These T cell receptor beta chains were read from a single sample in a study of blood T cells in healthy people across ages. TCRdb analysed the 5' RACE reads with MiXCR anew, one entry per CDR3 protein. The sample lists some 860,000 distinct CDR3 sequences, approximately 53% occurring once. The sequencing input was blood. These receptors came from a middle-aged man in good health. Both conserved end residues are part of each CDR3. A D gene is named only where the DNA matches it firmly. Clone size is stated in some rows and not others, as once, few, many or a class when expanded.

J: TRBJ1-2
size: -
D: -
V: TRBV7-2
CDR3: CASSPPLGGNGYTF
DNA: TGTGCCAGCAGCCCTCCCCTGGGGGGGAATGGCTACACCTTC

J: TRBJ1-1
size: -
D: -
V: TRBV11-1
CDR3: CASSLDAHPNTEAFF
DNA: TGTGCCAGCAGCTTAGACGCACACCCGAACACTGAAGCTTTCTTT

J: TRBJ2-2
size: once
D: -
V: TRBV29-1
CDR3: CSVRDVTGELFF
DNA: TGCAGCGTGAGAGACGTCACCGGGGAGCTGTTTTTT

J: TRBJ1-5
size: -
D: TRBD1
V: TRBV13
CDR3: CASSSYNQGDSNQPQHF
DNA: TGTGCCAGCAGCTCCTATAACCAGGGGGATAGCAATCAGCCCCAGCATTTT

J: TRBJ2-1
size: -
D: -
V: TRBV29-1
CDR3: CSVRDISYNEQFF
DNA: TGCAGCGTCCGGGACATCTCCTACAATGAGCAGTTCTTC

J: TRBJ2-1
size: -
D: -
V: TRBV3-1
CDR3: CASSQVASPGLAYNEQFF
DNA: TGTGCCAGCAGCCAGGTTGCTTCTCCGGGGCTAGCCTACAATGAGCAGTTCTTC

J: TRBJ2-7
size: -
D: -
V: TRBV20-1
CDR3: CSASYSDYEQYF
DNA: TGCAGTGCTAGTTACAGCGACTACGAGCAGTACTTC

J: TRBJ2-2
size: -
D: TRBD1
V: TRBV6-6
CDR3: CAIAPGQGTGELFF
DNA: TGTGCCATCGCACCGGGACAGGGTACCGGGGAGCTGTTTTTT

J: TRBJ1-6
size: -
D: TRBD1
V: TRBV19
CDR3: CASGLGQGAVGNNSPLHF
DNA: TGTGCCAGTGGTTTGGGACAGGGGGCTGTGGGGAATAATTCACCCCTCCACTTT

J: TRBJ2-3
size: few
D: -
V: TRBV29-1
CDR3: CSVRPRETTDTQYF
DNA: TGCAGCGTCAGGCCGCGAGAAACCACGGATACGCAGTATTTT

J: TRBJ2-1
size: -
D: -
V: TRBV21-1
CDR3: CAPTGASGLAGDSYNEQFF
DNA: TGTGCCCCGACGGGGGCGTCGGGACTAGCGGGGGACTCCTACAATGAGCAGTTCTTC

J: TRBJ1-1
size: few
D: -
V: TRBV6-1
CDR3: CASSLTRYNTEAFF
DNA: TGTGCCAGCAGTTTGACAAGGTACAACACTGAAGCTTTCTTT

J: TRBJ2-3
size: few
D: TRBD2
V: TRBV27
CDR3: CASSLGAGGPLHTQYF
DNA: TGTGCCAGCAGTTTGGGAGCGGGAGGGCCTCTACATACGCAGTATTTT

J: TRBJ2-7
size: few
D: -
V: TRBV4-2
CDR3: CASSQDGLSEQYF
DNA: TGTGCCAGCAGCCAAGATGGCCTATCCGAGCAGTACTTC

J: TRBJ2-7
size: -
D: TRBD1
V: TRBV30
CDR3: CAWAGQGGYEQYF
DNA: TGTGCCTGGGCCGGACAGGGGGGCTACGAGCAGTACTTC

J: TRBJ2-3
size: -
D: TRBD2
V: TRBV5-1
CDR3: CASRGRAGGLTDTQYF
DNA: TGCGCCAGCAGGGGCCGGGCGGGGGGCCTCACAGATACGCAGTATTTT

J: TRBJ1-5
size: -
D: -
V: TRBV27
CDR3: CASSLLGLGSRVSRPQHF
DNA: TGTGCCAGCAGTTTATTGGGTCTCGGCTCGCGAGTTTCCCGGCCCCAGCATTTT

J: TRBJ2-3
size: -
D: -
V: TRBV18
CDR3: CASSPLGAEGTQYF
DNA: TGTGCCAGCTCACCACTTGGTGCCGAGGGTACGCAGTATTTT